These 13 T cell receptor beta chains were sequenced from one sample in a study of T cell repertoires in ileal Crohn's disease. Profiling relied on immunoSEQ multiplex PCR, and the TCRdb table lists in-frame clones only, not all of them. The sample shows about 5,200 clones, more than 80% of them seen only once. Source material: ileal tissue. These receptors all stem from an adult with Crohn's disease.

This rearrangement joins TRBV28 to TRBJ2-1; the D gene is possibly TRBD2 (6 bases). V lost 5 bases to trimming and J lost 9 bases, with 23 bases between them. This CDR3 is 16 amino acids long. Germline V gives CDR1 MDHEN, CDR2 SYDVKM. The CDR3: CASSPNLPGLTPEQFF. As DNA, the CDR3 is TGTGCCAGCAGTCCTAACTTACCGGGACTCACACCTGAGCAGTTCTTC.

The J gene is TRBJ2-5, the V gene TRBV7-9, with D possibly being TRBD2 (5 bases). The J call may be in error: the DNA end matches TRBJ2-7 better. Germline lookup yields CDR1 SEHNR and CDR2 FQNEAQ (reference sequence). The CDR3 runs 12 residues. CDR3 in amino acids: CASSLAGGEQYF. DNA for the CDR3: TGTGCCAGCAGCCTCGCCGGAGGCGAGCAGTACTTC.

The rearrangement links TRBV7-2 to TRBJ2-3; D gene uncertain. The CDR3 has 15 residues. Trimming stripped 5 bases from V and 2 bases from J, with 14 bases between. Germline CDR1 and CDR2: SGHTA and FQGNSA. CDR3 bases: TGTGCCAGCAGCCCCCGTCAGGCCCCCACAGATACGCAGTATTTT. Translated, it gives CASSPRQAPTDTQYF.

The chain links TRBV5-5 to TRBJ1-6, with no clear D. Germline CDR1 reads SGHKS; CDR2 reads YYEKEE (reference sequence). V was clipped by 0 bases and J by 8 bases, with 6 bases between them. This CDR3 is 13 amino acids long. This CDR3 is CASSLGQDSPLHF. The CDR3 DNA follows: TGTGCCAGCAGCTTGGGACAAGATTCACCCCTCCACTTT. The variable domain in full, with the rest retrieved from reference TRBV5-5 and TRBJ1-6, is DAGVTQSPTHLIKTRGQQVTLRCSPISGHKSVSWYQQVLGQGPQFIFQYYEKEERGRGNFPDRFSARQFPNYSSELNVNALLLGDSALYLCASSLGQDSPLHFGNGTRLTVT.

The chain carries TRBV6-5 and TRBJ2-7; 8 bases match TRBD2. V was clipped by 4 bases and J by 3 bases; unmatched bases: 8. CDR1 and CDR2 from the germline V gene are MNHEY and SVGAGI. This CDR3 contains 15 residues. CDR3 sequence reads: CASSSVGGGLYEQYF. The CDR3, as DNA: TGTGCCAGCAGTTCGGTAGGCGGGGGGCTCTACGAGCAGTACTTC.

The chain recombines TRBV7-2 with TRBJ2-1, with D possibly being TRBD1 (6 bases). Germline V lookup: CDR1 SGHTA, CDR2 FQGNSA. The V and J ends lost 1 base and 10 bases respectively, with 14 bases between them. CDR3 length equals 14 residues. The CDR3 is CASSLGAGVREQFF. The CDR3 nucleotides are TGTGCCAGCAGCTTAGGGGCAGGGGTTCGAGAGCAGTTCTTC.

The chain is built from TRBV7-2 and TRBJ1-3; the D gene is possibly TRBD1 (6 bases). The CDR3 length is 15 residues. The germline V gene has CDR1 SGHTA and CDR2 FQGNSA. The V end lost 4 bases, the J end lost 4 bases, and 14 bases lay between the germline ends. In nucleotides, the CDR3 is TGTGCCAGCAGCTCACGGGGGGCGGAAGGAAACACCATATATTTT. It is translated as CASSSRGAEGNTIYF.

The chain has TRBV7-2 and TRBJ1-2; 7 bases fit TRBD1. Losses at the gene ends were 5 bases for V and 8 bases for J; bases not matched to a gene: 8. The CDR3 has 13 amino acids. CDR1 is SGHTA, CDR2 FQGNSA, per germline. This CDR3 reads CASSPQQGRGYTF. DNA for the CDR3: TGTGCCAGCAGCCCCCAACAGGGGCGAGGCTACACCTTC.

A few counts support this clone. This sequence joins TRBV5-6 and TRBJ2-1, with D perhaps TRBD2 (5 bases). The CDR3 totals 14 residues. Germline V gives CDR1 SGHDT, CDR2 YYEEEE. V was pared by 4 bases and J by 5 bases, with 13 bases between. This CDR3 is CASSPGGLHNEQFF. CDR3 DNA sequence: TGTGCCAGCAGCCCAGGCGGGCTACACAATGAGCAGTTCTTC.

J is TRBJ2-1 and V is TRBV6-5; 14 bases align to TRBD2. The germline gives CDR1 MNHEY, CDR2 SVGAGI. This CDR3 is built from 15 residues. V was pared by 5 bases and J by 9 bases, with 6 bases of the junction left unmatched. CDR3 in amino acids: CASSGGLAGETEQFF. Written as DNA, the CDR3 is TGTGCCAGCAGTGGGGGACTAGCGGGAGAAACTGAGCAGTTCTTC.

This chain joins TRBV7-2 and TRBJ2-3; maybe TRBD1 (6 bases). Between the trimmed V and J ends, which lost 6 bases and 6 bases, there was a span of 19 bases. CDR1 SGHTA and CDR2 FQGNSA come from the germline V gene. The CDR3 totals 15 residues. The CDR3 DNA reads as TGTGCCAGCAGTAACAGGGCGGGCAGGGCGGATACGCAGTATTTT. This encodes CASSNRAGRADTQYF.

The chain couples TRBV15 to TRBJ2-7; tentative D call: TRBD2 (7 bases). The CDR3 totals 14 residues. Germline CDR1 and CDR2: LNHNV and YYDKDF (reference sequence). V lost 0 bases and J lost 7, with 13 bases in between. CDR3: CATSRDRGGHEQYF. CDR3 DNA sequence: TGTGCCACCAGCAGAGATCGCGGGGGACATGAGCAGTACTTC.

V gene TRBV6-5 combines with J gene TRBJ1-2; maybe TRBD1 (5 bases). V was shortened by 7 bases and J by 5 bases, with 14 bases between the two germline ends. This CDR3 region has 13 residues. The germline CDR1 and CDR2 sequences are MNHEY and SVGAGI. This CDR3 reads CASKRTTGYGYTF. CDR3 nucleotide sequence: TGTGCCAGCAAACGGACAACCGGGTATGGCTACACCTTC.